Below are 2 T cell receptor beta chains sequenced from a single sample in a study of T cells in Graves' hyperthyroidism and ophthalmopathy. Researchers took RNA transcripts and amplified the TCR beta CDR3 regions from them. During a first-round RT-PCR of the TCR CDR3, the HTBI primer set was used. MiXCR was run by TCRdb on the multiplex PCR reads, yielding one entry per CDR3 protein. Of approximately 720,000 distinct CDR3 sequences detected, around 20% appear once; the ten largest clones hold approximately 15%. The sample consisted of blood. The receptors were sampled from a woman in her forties or fifties with Graves' hyperthyroidism that later progressed to Graves' ophthalmopathy.

This rearrangement joins TRBV12-3 or TRBV12-4 to TRBJ2-1, with D tentatively TRBD2 (7 bases). Trimming pared 5 bases from V and 2 bases from J, leaving 19 bases between. CDR3 length: 17 amino acids. CDR3 in DNA: TGTGCCAGCAGTCCCATGGGGGGAGGGGGGCCCTACAATGAGCAGTTCTTC. It encodes CASSPMGGGGPYNEQFF.

The DNA of the CDR3 is TGTGCCAGCAGTTTAATTGGGGCAACTAATGAAAAACTGTTTTTT. It codes for CASSLIGATNEKLFF. This chain connects TRBV12-3 or TRBV12-4 to TRBJ1-4; D not resolved. CDR3 length: 15 residues. V gave up 2 bases and J gave up 0 bases, with 7 bases separating them.